Each of the 26 T cell receptor beta chains below was sequenced from the same sample in a study of beta chain features in type 1 diabetes. Study outcomes and limitations: Shortening that was moderate but significant affected the TCRB CDR3s of Type 1 diabetes patients in all four CD4+ subsets.

Expressed TCRB transcripts got sequenced, as all isolated RNA was reverse transcribed. The table came from immunoSEQ multiplex PCR; TCRdb's copy has only in-frame clones and leaves some out. The sample gives some 660,000 clones, roughly an eighth of which show up once; 0.04% is in the top ten. Their recognized antigens are unknown. The source material was naive CD4+ T cells from blood. These receptors were obtained from a man between 18 and 29 years old with type 1 diabetes.

This clone was detected a few times. This chain uses TRBV5-4 with TRBJ2-1; D unresolved. CDR1 is SGHNT, CDR2 YYREEE, per germline (reference sequence). Trimming shortened V by 1 base and J by 0 bases, and 5 bases separated the two germline ends. The CDR3 has 14 residues. CDR3 region: CASSLFSSYNEQFF. CDR3 nucleotides: TGTGCCAGCAGCTTGTTTAGCTCCTACAATGAGCAGTTCTTC.

This clone was seen only a few times. The chain recombines TRBV19 with TRBJ2-1; D is possibly TRBD2 (6 bases). V was shortened by 9 bases and J by 6 bases, with 18 bases between the two germline ends. Germline V lookup: CDR1 LNHDA, CDR2 SQIVND (reference sequence). This CDR3 is built from 14 residues. CDR3 bases: TGTGCCAGCGAGCGGGTTCAAAGGCCCAATGAGCAGTTCTTC. Protein sequence: CASERVQRPNEQFF.

This chain connects TRBV27 to TRBJ2-5; D call uncertain. The CDR3 loop spans 14 amino acids. V was pared by 3 bases and J by 5 bases, with 13 bases between. CDR1 and CDR2 from the germline V gene are MNHEY and SMNVEV (reference sequence). The CDR3 sequence is CASSLADWSETQYF. The DNA of the CDR3 is TGTGCCAGCAGTTTGGCAGATTGGTCGGAGACCCAGTACTTC.

The chain couples TRBV14 to TRBJ1-1, with a possible D match to TRBD1 (6 bases). Germline assignment: CDR1 SGHDN and CDR2 FVKESK. This CDR3 region has 17 residues. Deletions cut 0 bases from V and 6 bases from J, with 20 bases between. The CDR3 is CASSQDRGSGDPAEAFF. CDR3 nucleotide sequence: TGTGCCAGCAGCCAAGATCGAGGGTCAGGGGACCCTGCTGAAGCTTTCTTT.

This clone was counted between two and nine times. This sequence joins TRBV5-4 and TRBJ2-3; 7 bases are a match to TRBD1. After removal of 4 bases from V and 4 bases from J, the junction contained 6 bases not matched to a gene. The germline CDR1 and CDR2 sequences are SGHNT and YYREEE (reference sequence). This CDR3 spans 14 amino acids. The CDR3 bases are TGTGCCAGCAGCGACTACAGGGGCGCAGATACGCAGTATTTT. Translating gives CASSDYRGADTQYF.

This clone appeared a few times. The chain links TRBV18 to TRBJ1-1; D ambiguous. The CDR3 contains 12 residues. In germline, CDR1 is KGHSH, CDR2 LQKENI. The V end was cut by 5 bases, the J end by 10 bases, with 14 bases between. Written as DNA, the CDR3 is TGTGCCAGCTCATCTCCGGACTACTTAGCTTTCTTT. This encodes CASSSPDYLAFF.

This clone has only one observation. The V gene is TRBV7-9, the J gene TRBJ2-7; 9 nucleotides line up with TRBD2. Germline CDR1 and CDR2: SEHNR and FQNEAQ (reference sequence). This CDR3 comprises 15 residues. The V segment lost 7 bases and the J segment 5 bases; nucleotides outside the gene matches: 12. CDR3 sequence: CASIPSGRIYDEQYF. Here the CDR3 DNA reads TGTGCCAGCATTCCAAGCGGGAGGATCTATGACGAGCAGTACTTC.

This clone showed up just a few times. The chain recombines TRBV7-9 with TRBJ2-6; D remains unclear. Trimming cost V 4 bases and J 0 bases, with 10 bases left between them. Germline V gives CDR1 SEHNR, CDR2 FQNEAQ (reference sequence). The CDR3 extends over 16 amino acids. The chain's CDR3 is CASSSSGSSGANVLTF. The CDR3 bases are TGTGCCAGCAGCTCTTCTGGGTCCTCTGGGGCCAACGTCCTGACTTTC.

The genes are TRBV5-1 and TRBJ2-5; D tentatively fits TRBD1 or TRBD2 (5 bases each). The germline gives CDR1 SGHRS, CDR2 YFSETQ. Between the trimmed V and J ends, which lost 4 bases and 5 bases, there was a span of 15 bases. There are 14 residues in the CDR3. This CDR3 is CASSLGAQEETQYF. In DNA form, the CDR3 reads TGCGCCAGCAGCCTCGGGGCCCAGGAGGAGACCCAGTACTTC.

The chain has TRBV30 and TRBJ2-5, with a possible D match to TRBD2 (6 bases). The J call is in doubt because the DNA end fits TRBJ2-7 better. The CDR3 covers 12 residues. Germline CDR1 is GTSNPN and CDR2 is SVGIG (reference sequence). CDR3 DNA: TGTGCCAGCCTTTGGGACTCGTACGAGCAGTACTTC. Translating gives CASLWDSYEQYF.

This clone came up a few times. In DNA, the CDR3 is TGTGCCAGCAGCCAGGACAGGGGTCGCACCGGGGAGCTGTTTTTT. This encodes CASSQDRGRTGELFF. V gene TRBV7-2 combines with J gene TRBJ2-2, with 9 bases aligning to TRBD1. Unmatched junction bases numbered 5, after V lost 5 bases and J lost 4 bases. CDR1 is SGHTA and CDR2 is FQGNSA in the germline V gene. CDR3 length equals 15 residues. Based on the CDR3 plus reference TRBV7-2 and TRBJ2-2, the full variable domain is GAGVSQSPSNKVTEKGKDVELRCDPISGHTALYWYRQSLGQGLEFLIYFQGNSAPDKSGLPSDRFSAERTGGSVSTLTIQRTQQEDSAVYLCASSQDRGRTGELFFGEGSRLTVL.

This clone has just a few counts. The chain employs TRBV30 and TRBJ1-4; D remains ambiguous. This CDR3 spans 14 amino acids. V shed 0 bases and J shed 3 bases, with 8 bases lying between them. In germline, CDR1 is GTSNPN, CDR2 SVGIG (reference sequence). Here the CDR3 DNA reads TGTGCCTGGAGTGTACCAGTCTCTAATGAAAAACTGTTTTTT. It codes for CAWSVPVSNEKLFF.

This clone was picked up a small number of times. The V and J genes are TRBV5-1 and TRBJ2-5; possibly TRBD1 for D (6 bases). CDR3 size: 15 residues. The V gene lost 0 bases and the J gene lost 2 bases, with 11 bases spanning the gap. Germline V gene lookup returns CDR1 SGHRS and CDR2 YFSETQ. The DNA of the CDR3 is TGCGCCAGCAGCTTGGTAGGGACACAGCAAGAGACCCAGTACTTC. It translates to CASSLVGTQQETQYF.

There are a few counts of this clone. This chain links TRBV30 with TRBJ1-2; D is ambiguous. V was pared by 6 bases and J by 6 bases, with 8 bases between. CDR1 and CDR2 (germline): GTSNPN, SVGIG (reference sequence). The CDR3 totals 10 residues. As DNA, the CDR3 is TGTGCCTGTACCCAGAATGGCTACACCTTC. The encoded protein is CACTQNGYTF.

This chain connects TRBV28 to TRBJ2-3; D is possibly TRBD1 or TRBD2 (6 bases each). V was trimmed by 5 bases and J by 5 bases, leaving 14 bases between them. CDR1 is MDHEN, CDR2 SYDVKM, per germline. The CDR3 has 14 amino acids. The CDR3: CASSLGGQRDTQYF. The DNA for the CDR3 is TGTGCCAGCAGTCTTGGGGGGCAACGAGATACGCAGTATTTT.

The DNA of the CDR3 is TGTGCCAGCAGCCCAACCAAAGAGACCCAGTACTTC. Translating it yields CASSPTKETQYF. The gene calls are TRBV7-6 and TRBJ2-5; D unresolved. Germline V gives CDR1 SGHVS, CDR2 FNYEAQ. Trimming cost V 5 bases and J 3 bases, with 7 bases left between them. CDR3 length equals 12 residues.

This clone was picked up a small number of times. This CDR3 is CASSLIGGQVDEQFF. Written as DNA, the CDR3 is TGTGCCAGCAGCTTAATAGGGGGCCAAGTCGATGAGCAGTTCTTC. V gene TRBV7-2 combines with J gene TRBJ2-1; 7 bases map to TRBD1. Germline CDR1 is SGHTA and CDR2 is FQGNSA. The CDR3 runs 15 residues. The ends lost 2 bases at V and 8 bases at J; junction bases unmatched: 9.

The rearrangement joins TRBV5-4 to TRBJ1-3; 8 bases map to TRBD1. The V and J ends lost 4 bases and 2 bases, in that order; junction bases with no gene match: 8. This CDR3 is 16 amino acids long. CDR1 and CDR2 (germline): SGHNT, YYREEE (reference sequence). CDR3 amino acids: CASSTKTGETGNTIYF. The CDR3 DNA follows: TGTGCCAGCAGCACTAAGACAGGGGAGACTGGAAACACCATATATTTT.

The gene calls are TRBV27 and TRBJ2-7; 7 bases fit TRBD1. Germline-derived CDR1 and CDR2 are MNHEY and SMNVEV (reference sequence). Germline trimming cut 5 bases from V and 2 bases from J; bases unmatched to any gene: 3. CDR3 length: 13 residues. The CDR3 protein is CASSRQGPYEQYF. The CDR3 bases are TGTGCCAGCAGTCGACAGGGCCCCTACGAGCAGTACTTC.

CDR3 loop: CAWGYRVANEKLFF. The DNA of the CDR3 is TGTGCCTGGGGCTACAGGGTAGCTAATGAAAAACTGTTTTTT. The rearrangement joins TRBV30 to TRBJ1-4; a possible D gene is TRBD1 (6 bases). The ends were cut back, 5 bases at V and 3 bases at J, with 13 bases in the middle. The CDR3 extends over 14 amino acids. Germline V CDR1 and CDR2: GTSNPN, SVGIG (reference sequence).

This rearrangement joins TRBV9 to TRBJ2-2; D is perhaps TRBD1 or TRBD2 (6 bases each). Germline V CDR1 and CDR2: SGDLS, YYNGEE. The V and J ends lost 0 bases and 9 bases respectively, with 15 bases between them. The length of the CDR3 is 15 residues. The CDR3 spells CASSVGSGARRELFF. The CDR3, as DNA: TGTGCCAGCAGCGTAGGGTCGGGGGCGCGGAGGGAGCTGTTTTTT.

This clone was detected a few times. The chain uses TRBV30 and TRBJ1-1; D remains unclear. This CDR3 comprises 10 residues. CDR1 and CDR2 from the germline V gene are GTSNPN and SVGIG (reference sequence). Between the trimmed V and J ends, which lost 2 bases and 7 bases, there was a span of 5 bases. CDR3 sequence (DNA): TGTGCCTGGAGTAGGTTTGAAGCTTTCTTT. Translating gives CAWSRFEAFF.

The CDR3 region has the DNA TGTGCCAGCAGTTTTGGGGTCGCCTTCTACGAGCAGTACTTC. Translated: CASSFGVAFYEQYF. V and J are TRBV7-2 and TRBJ2-7; no clear D. The germline CDR1 and CDR2 sequences are SGHTA and FQGNSA. This CDR3 spans 14 amino acids. Trimming took off 6 bases at V and 3 bases at J, with 15 bases between the two ends.

This sequence joins TRBV2 and TRBJ2-1, with 9 bases lining up with TRBD2. The ends lost 2 bases at V and 7 bases at J; junction bases unmatched: 0. CDR3 size: 13 residues. Germline V gene lookup returns CDR1 SNHLY and CDR2 FYNNEI. The CDR3 is CASSELAGNEQFF. DNA for the CDR3: TGTGCCAGCAGTGAACTAGCGGGAAATGAGCAGTTCTTC.

The V call is TRBV15, the J call TRBJ2-7; D not resolved. Trimming removed 1 base at V and 7 bases at J, with 8 bases between. The CDR3 loop spans 12 amino acids. The germline V gene has CDR1 LNHNV and CDR2 YYDKDF (reference sequence). The CDR3 bases are TGTGCCACCAGCAGAGCATCGACGGAGCAGTACTTC. It codes for CATSRASTEQYF.

This clone was seen only a few times. The chain uses TRBV5-1 and TRBJ2-4, with TRBD1 matching over 7 bases. V shed 4 bases and J 5 bases; nucleotides not matched to a gene: 9. CDR3 length: 15 amino acids. Germline V lookup: CDR1 SGHRS, CDR2 YFSETQ. The CDR3 region is CASSIETGRENIQYF. For the CDR3, the DNA is TGCGCCAGCAGCATAGAGACAGGGCGGGAAAACATTCAGTACTTC.